The subject of this entry is one TCR beta chain. TCRdb's copy holds only in-frame clones and misses some; the assay was immunoSEQ multiplex PCR. The sample consists of hundreds of thousands of clones, roughly nine tenths of them appearing once. The sample originates from a study of blood T cell repertoires in COVID-19. Overall study context: Both acute and convalescent COVID-19 samples were obtained from the United States, Italy and Spain.

The length of the CDR3 is 15 residues. Trimming took 1 base from V and 5 from J, leaving 12 bases between them. CDR1 is SGHKS, CDR2 YYEKEE, per germline (reference sequence). The material sequenced was peripheral blood. The sequence came from a woman aged 45-59 years with COVID-19, enrolled during active disease. The rearrangement joins TRBV5-5 to TRBJ2-2, with a weak D call TRBD1 (6 bases). CDR3 in DNA: TGTGCCAGCAGCTTGTGGGCAGGGGAAACCGGGGAGCTGTTTTTT. Protein: CASSLWAGETGELFF.